This TCR beta chain is drawn from a study of OX40 agonist ivuxolimab in advanced cancers. The CDR3 covers 17 residues. From germline, CDR1 is LNHDA and CDR2 SQIVND (reference sequence). The germline V and J ends were trimmed by 5 bases and 4 bases, with 21 bases remaining between them. The data were produced by immunoSEQ multiplex PCR, yet TCRdb's version contains in-frame clones alone and is incomplete. The sample has about 26,000 clones; roughly 90% are singletons. The source material was CD4+ or CD8+ T cells sorted from blood, sampled in a trial of the OX40 agonist ivuxolimab. This TCR was sampled from an adult with an advanced solid tumor such as melanoma, head and neck, liver or kidney cancer. V gene TRBV19 combines with J gene TRBJ1-5; tentative D call: TRBD1 (6 bases). This CDR3 reads CASSPPPTGARNQPQHF. DNA for the CDR3: TGTGCCAGTAGTCCCCCCCCGACAGGAGCACGGAATCAGCCCCAGCATTTT.